The rows below give T cell receptor beta chains drawn from one sample of a study of blood T cell repertoires in COVID-19. Using immunoSEQ multiplex PCR, the repertoire was profiled, and TCRdb retains in-frame clones only, with some absent. The top ten clones hold roughly 43% of a sample with over 45,000 clones, approximately 92% of them seen once. Sequencing was performed on peripheral blood. These receptors were obtained from a woman aged 55-69 years with COVID-19, enrolled during active disease. CDR3s include the opening cysteine and the closing phenylalanine or tryptophan. The order of the fields is J gene, V gene, D gene, clone size, CDR3 protein, CDR3 DNA. A D gene is named only where the DNA matches it firmly. The size entry is marked missing in some rows and otherwise reads once, few, many or a size class.

J: TRBJ1-1
V: TRBV28
D: -
size: -
CDR3: CASSFAGPNTEAFF
DNA: TGTGCCAGCAGTTTTGCAGGGCCGAACACTGAAGCTTTCTTT

J: TRBJ2-1
V: TRBV19
D: TRBD2
size: once
CDR3: CASSGEASGYNEQFF
DNA: TGTGCCAGTAGCGGGGAGGCTAGCGGCTACAATGAGCAGTTCTTC

J: TRBJ1-5
V: TRBV12-3/TRBV12-4
D: TRBD1
size: -
CDR3: CASTDRGNQPQHF
DNA: TGTGCCAGCACGGACAGGGGCAATCAGCCCCAGCATTTT

J: TRBJ2-7
V: TRBV4-3
D: TRBD1
size: -
CDR3: CASSQDTTGPYEQYF
DNA: TGCGCCAGCAGCCAAGATACGACAGGGCCCTACGAGCAGTACTTC

J: TRBJ2-3
V: TRBV7-7
D: -
size: few
CDR3: CASSSTGSGTDTQYF
DNA: TGTGCCAGCAGCTCTACCGGGAGCGGCACAGATACGCAGTATTTT

J: TRBJ2-7
V: TRBV7-8
D: TRBD1
size: once
CDR3: CASSPGTGGLYEQYF
DNA: TGTGCCAGCAGCCCTGGGACAGGGGGCTTATACGAGCAGTACTTC

J: TRBJ2-1
V: TRBV7-7
D: TRBD1
size: -
CDR3: CASSEGQYNEQFF
DNA: TGTGCCAGCAGCGAGGGACAGTACAATGAGCAGTTCTTC

J: TRBJ1-3
V: TRBV28
D: -
size: -
CDR3: CASSKGGSGNTIYF
DNA: TGTGCCAGCAGCAAAGGGGGTTCCGGAAACACCATATATTTT

J: TRBJ1-1
V: TRBV5-1
D: TRBD1
size: -
CDR3: CASSLRTGGTEAFF
DNA: TGCGCCAGCAGCTTAAGGACAGGGGGCACTGAAGCTTTCTTT

J: TRBJ2-3
V: TRBV10-3
D: -
size: -
CDR3: CAISERIPGHYTDTQYF
DNA: TGTGCCATCAGTGAGAGAATTCCGGGACACTACACAGATACGCAGTATTTT

J: TRBJ1-5
V: TRBV19
D: -
size: -
CDR3: CASTIGGQPQHF
DNA: TGTGCCAGTACCATAGGGGGACAGCCCCAGCATTTT

J: TRBJ2-7
V: TRBV28
D: TRBD1
size: -
CDR3: CASSYSASLRTGPYEQYF
DNA: TGTGCCAGCAGCTACTCCGCCTCACTTCGGACAGGGCCCTACGAGCAGTACTTC

J: TRBJ2-3
V: TRBV5-6
D: TRBD1
size: -
CDR3: CASSFRDRGVGF
DNA: TGTGCCAGCAGCTTCCGGGACAGGGGGGTCGGTTTT

J: TRBJ1-1
V: TRBV5-4
D: -
size: -
CDR3: CASSLLDRLNTEAFF
DNA: TGTGCCAGCAGCTTGTTGGACAGACTGAACACTGAAGCTTTCTTT

J: TRBJ1-6
V: TRBV28
D: -
size: -
CDR3: CASSFLSGRESPLHF
DNA: TGTGCCAGCAGTTTTCTTTCGGGCCGGGAGTCACCCCTCCACTTT

J: TRBJ2-1
V: TRBV7-2
D: TRBD2
size: -
CDR3: CASSLTGGGASEQFF
DNA: TGTGCCAGCAGCTTAACAGGCGGGGGGGCCTCTGAGCAGTTCTTC

J: TRBJ2-3
V: TRBV30
D: -
size: -
CDR3: CAWSLQGTMRSTDTQYF
DNA: TGTGCCTGGAGCTTGCAAGGCACTATGAGAAGCACAGATACGCAGTATTTT

J: TRBJ2-2
V: TRBV18
D: TRBD1
size: -
CDR3: CASSPGQGSPPTTGELFF
DNA: TGTGCCAGCTCGCCGGGACAGGGCTCACCCCCCACCACCGGGGAGCTGTTTTTT

J: TRBJ1-6
V: TRBV3-1/TRBV3-2
D: -
size: -
CDR3: CASSQGRGRSPLHF
DNA: TGTGCCAGCAGCCAAGGGCGGGGACGGTCACCCCTCCACTTT

J: TRBJ2-7
V: TRBV5-1
D: TRBD1
size: -
CDR3: CASSLGGQVTSYEQYF
DNA: TGCGCCAGCAGCTTAGGAGGACAGGTCACCTCCTACGAGCAGTACTTC

J: TRBJ1-5
V: TRBV28
D: -
size: -
CDR3: CASSTISRVQPQHF
DNA: TGTGCCAGCAGTACTATCTCCCGGGTTCAGCCCCAGCATTTT

J: TRBJ2-5
V: TRBV24-1
D: -
size: -
CDR3: CATSGGRGSTQYF
DNA: TGTGCCACCAGTGGAGGCAGGGGTTCAACCCAGTACTTC

J: TRBJ2-5
V: TRBV6-5
D: -
size: -
CDR3: CASSYSGGRQETQYF
DNA: TGTGCCAGCAGTTACTCCGGGGGGCGTCAAGAGACCCAGTACTTC

J: TRBJ2-1
V: TRBV30
D: -
size: -
CDR3: CAWSARGTIKGQQFF
DNA: TGTGCCTGGAGCGCAAGGGGGACCATAAAGGGACAGCAGTTCTTC

J: TRBJ2-1
V: TRBV6-5
D: -
size: -
CDR3: CASSYQVGIEQFF
DNA: TGTGCCAGCAGTTACCAGGTGGGCATCGAGCAGTTCTTC

J: TRBJ2-1
V: TRBV28
D: -
size: -
CDR3: CASSPAHRDGFF
DNA: TGTGCCAGCAGTCCAGCTCACAGGGATGGGTTCTTC

J: TRBJ2-1
V: TRBV29-1
D: -
size: once
CDR3: CSVEDWFSRDYEQFF
DNA: TGCAGCGTTGAAGATTGGTTCTCACGAGACTATGAGCAGTTCTTC

J: TRBJ2-7
V: TRBV2
D: -
size: -
CDR3: CASRAESYEQYF
DNA: TGTGCCAGCAGGGCGGAAAGCTACGAGCAGTACTTC

J: TRBJ1-6
V: TRBV30
D: -
size: -
CDR3: CAWSVGAANSPLHF
DNA: TGTGCCTGGAGTGTAGGGGCAGCTAATTCACCCCTCCACTTT

J: TRBJ2-7
V: TRBV5-4
D: -
size: -
CDR3: CASSLQGTAEQYF
DNA: TGTGCCAGCAGCTTACAGGGAACAGCGGAGCAGTACTTC

J: TRBJ1-3
V: TRBV29-1
D: -
size: -
CDR3: CSATPSSGNTIYF
DNA: TGCAGCGCGACTCCGAGCTCTGGAAACACCATATATTTT

J: TRBJ2-3
V: TRBV7-9
D: TRBD2
size: -
CDR3: CASSFLAGAADTQYF
DNA: TGTGCCAGCAGCTTCCTAGCGGGAGCGGCCGATACGCAGTATTTT

J: TRBJ1-6
V: TRBV27
D: TRBD1
size: -
CDR3: CASSWSGQPYSPLHF
DNA: TGTGCCAGCAGTTGGTCGGGACAGCCTTATTCACCCCTCCACTTT

J: TRBJ1-5
V: TRBV30
D: TRBD1
size: few
CDR3: CAWSPGQGGQPQHF
DNA: TGTGCCTGGAGCCCAGGACAGGGGGGACAGCCCCAGCATTTT

J: TRBJ2-1
V: TRBV28
D: TRBD2
size: -
CDR3: CASSFHTSGRNNEQFF
DNA: TGTGCCAGCAGTTTTCATACTAGCGGGAGGAACAATGAGCAGTTCTTC

J: TRBJ1-6
V: TRBV6-2/TRBV6-3
D: -
size: -
CDR3: CASSYPRVDSPLHF
DNA: TGTGCCAGCAGTTATCCCAGGGTGGATTCACCCCTCCACTTT

J: TRBJ1-1
V: TRBV19
D: -
size: -
CDR3: CASSDGWNTEAFF
DNA: TGTGCCAGTAGTGACGGGTGGAACACTGAAGCTTTCTTT

J: TRBJ2-2
V: TRBV18
D: -
size: -
CDR3: CASSPPIVTGELFF
DNA: TGTGCCAGCTCACCACCGATAGTCACCGGGGAGCTGTTTTTT

J: TRBJ1-5
V: TRBV11-2
D: TRBD1
size: -
CDR3: CASSLGTVDQPQHF
DNA: TGTGCCAGCAGCTTGGGGACAGTAGATCAGCCCCAGCATTTT

J: TRBJ1-5
V: TRBV21-1
D: -
size: -
CDR3: CASSKGQGGNQPQHF
DNA: TGTGCCAGCAGCAAAGGGCAGGGTGGCAATCAGCCCCAGCATTTT

J: TRBJ2-2
V: TRBV12-3/TRBV12-4
D: -
size: few
CDR3: CASSRGTGELFF
DNA: TGTGCCAGCAGTAGGGGTACCGGGGAGCTGTTTTTT

J: TRBJ2-7
V: TRBV29-1
D: -
size: -
CDR3: CSVLKLNLLTLSYEQYF
DNA: TGCAGCGTCCTAAAGCTGAATTTACTTACCCTCTCCTACGAGCAGTACTTC

J: TRBJ1-1
V: TRBV21-1
D: -
size: -
CDR3: CASSPRTGEAFF
DNA: TGTGCCAGCAGCCCGCGGACAGGTGAAGCTTTCTTT

J: TRBJ1-2
V: TRBV18
D: -
size: -
CDR3: CASSHLQGFNYGYTF
DNA: TGTGCCAGCTCACACTTACAGGGATTCAACTATGGCTACACCTTC